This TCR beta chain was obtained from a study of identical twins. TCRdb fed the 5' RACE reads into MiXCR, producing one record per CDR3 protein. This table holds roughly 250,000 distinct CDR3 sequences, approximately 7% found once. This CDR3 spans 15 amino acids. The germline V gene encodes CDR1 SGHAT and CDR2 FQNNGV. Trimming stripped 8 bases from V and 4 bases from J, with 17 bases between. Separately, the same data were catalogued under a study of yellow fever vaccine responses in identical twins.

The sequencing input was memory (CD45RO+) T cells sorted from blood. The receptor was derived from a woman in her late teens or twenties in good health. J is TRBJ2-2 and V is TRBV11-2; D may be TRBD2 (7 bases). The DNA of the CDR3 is TGTGCCAGCCAAAGGGGGGGGTTGGCCACCGGGGAGCTGTTTTTT. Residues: CASQRGGLATGELFF.